The sequence of this TCR beta chain was determined in a study of CD8 T cells in Susac syndrome. The overall study: Patients with Susac syndrome who were sequenced included five or six with active disease and fewer than 10 in remission. The study's findings and limits: Susac-specific public clones found in total CD8+ repertoires numbered approximately 15, and those in CD8+ TEMRA repertoires numbered 4 to 6.

Random hexamers were used to reverse transcribe the RNA input (about 0.45 to 1 ug). Multiplex immunoSEQ PCR targeted 54 Vbeta and 13 Jbeta TCR beta segments. TCRdb independently ran MiXCR on the immunoSEQ multiplex PCR reads; one entry per CDR3 protein. The data contain some 200,000 distinct CDR3 sequences, 85% to 95% of them singletons. CDR3 length: 13 amino acids. The germline gives CDR1 MNHEY, CDR2 SVGAGI. The ends were cut back, 5 bases at V and 4 bases at J, with 8 bases in the middle. CD8+ and CD4+ T cells from blood underwent TCR beta sequencing. Details on this clonotype: Antigen specificity is unknown.

V usage is TRBV6-5 and J usage is TRBJ2-2, with a possible D match to TRBD1 (5 bases). Sequenced material: CD8+ T cells from PBMCs. This TCR derives from a human donor with Susac syndrome. CDR3 region: CASSHDSTGELFF. The CDR3 DNA is TGTGCCAGCAGTCACGACAGCACCGGGGAGCTGTTTTTT.